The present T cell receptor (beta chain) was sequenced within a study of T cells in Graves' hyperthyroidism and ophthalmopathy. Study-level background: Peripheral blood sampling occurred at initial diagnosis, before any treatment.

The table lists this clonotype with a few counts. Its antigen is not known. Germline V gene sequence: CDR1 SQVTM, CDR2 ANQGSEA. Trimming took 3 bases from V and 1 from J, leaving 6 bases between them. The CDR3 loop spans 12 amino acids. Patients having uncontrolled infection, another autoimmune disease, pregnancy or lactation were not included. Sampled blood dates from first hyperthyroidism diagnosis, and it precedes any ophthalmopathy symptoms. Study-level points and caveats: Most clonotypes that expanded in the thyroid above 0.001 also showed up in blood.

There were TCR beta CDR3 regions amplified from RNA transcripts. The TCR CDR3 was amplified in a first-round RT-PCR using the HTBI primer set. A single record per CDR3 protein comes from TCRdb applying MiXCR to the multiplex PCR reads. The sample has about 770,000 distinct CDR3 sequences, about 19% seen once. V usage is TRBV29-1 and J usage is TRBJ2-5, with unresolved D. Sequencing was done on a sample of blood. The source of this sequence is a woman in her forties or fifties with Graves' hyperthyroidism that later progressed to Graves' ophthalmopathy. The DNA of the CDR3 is TGCAGCGTTGATCTGTTCCAAGAGACCCAGTACTTC. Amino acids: CSVDLFQETQYF.